The rows below give T cell receptor beta chains drawn from one sample of a study of T cells after yellow fever vaccination. TCRdb processed the 5' RACE reads anew with MiXCR; each CDR3 protein has one entry. Of nearly 70,000 distinct CDR3 sequences in the sample, under 8% were seen once. Sample: CD8+ T cells sorted from PBMCs, taken approximately 40 days after the first yellow fever vaccination. Every receptor here comes from a young man who received the YFV17D yellow fever vaccine. The CDR3 runs from the conserved cysteine through the conserved F or W. D genes are given only for firm matches. The size entry is marked missing in some rows and otherwise reads once, few, many or a size class.

cdr3_aa	cdr3_nt	d_call	v_call	j_call	clone_size	cdr3_length
CASSEGLAGAPGTDTQYF	TGTGCCAGCAGCGAAGGACTAGCGGGGGCCCCAGGGACAGATACGCAGTATTTT	TRBD2	TRBV7-3	TRBJ2-3	many	18
CASSHTGGDYNEQFF	TGTGCCAGCAGCCACACAGGGGGGGACTACAATGAGCAGTTCTTC	-	TRBV13	TRBJ2-1	few	15
CASSLGLANEQFF	TGTGCCAGCAGCTTAGGACTAGCGAATGAGCAGTTCTTC	TRBD2	TRBV7-9	TRBJ2-1	few	13
CSAWDIYSGANVLTF	TGCAGTGCTTGGGACATTTACTCTGGGGCCAACGTCCTGACTTTC	-	TRBV20-1	TRBJ2-6	-	15
CASSAGRNNEQFF	TGCGCCAGCAGCGCCGGACGGAACAATGAGCAGTTCTTC	-	TRBV5-1	TRBJ2-1	few	13
CASSPSTTDTQYF	TGTGCCAGCAGTCCTTCTACCACAGATACGCAGTATTTT	-	TRBV12-3/TRBV12-4	TRBJ2-3	many	13
CASSTSQETQYF	TGTGCCAGCAGCACGAGCCAAGAGACCCAGTACTTC	-	TRBV7-2	TRBJ2-5	few	12
CASSRRAGGRNEQYF	TGCGCCAGCTCCCGTAGGGCGGGGGGCAGAAACGAGCAGTACTTC	TRBD2	TRBV10-2	TRBJ2-7	few	15
CASSLESPYGEQFF	TGTGCCAGCAGCTTAGAGTCACCTTACGGTGAGCAGTTCTTC	-	TRBV13	TRBJ2-1	-	14
CASSGHPGLPDTGELFF	TGTGCCAGCAGCGGCCACCCGGGACTACCAGACACCGGGGAGCTGTTTTTT	TRBD2	TRBV9	TRBJ2-2	many	17
CASSLGTGANQPQHF	TGTGCCAGCAGCTTAGGGACAGGGGCAAATCAGCCCCAGCATTTT	TRBD1	TRBV5-5	TRBJ1-5	many	15
CASSFGTVGTDTQYF	TGTGCCAGCAGCTTCGGGACAGTGGGTACAGATACGCAGTATTTT	TRBD1	TRBV5-4	TRBJ2-3	few	15
CASEDQGFGNEQFF	TGCGCCAGCGAAGACCAGGGATTTGGCAATGAGCAGTTCTTC	-	TRBV5-1	TRBJ2-1	-	14
CSVEDRDTYGYTF	TGCAGCGTTGAAGATAGGGACACCTATGGCTACACCTTC	-	TRBV29-1	TRBJ1-2	many	13
CASRPERWGEKLFF	TGCGCCAGCAGGCCTGAGAGGTGGGGTGAAAAACTGTTTTTT	-	TRBV4-1	TRBJ1-4	many	14
CASSLAGDYGYTF	TGTGCCAGCAGCCTAGCAGGGGACTATGGCTACACCTTC	-	TRBV14	TRBJ1-2	-	13
CASSAVVLSSGANVLTF	TGTGCCAGCAGCGCGGTTGTCCTTAGTTCGGGGGCCAACGTCCTGACTTTC	-	TRBV7-6	TRBJ2-6	few	17
CASSQFQGGSPLHF	TGCGCCAGCAGCCAGTTTCAGGGTGGTTCACCCCTCCACTTT	-	TRBV4-3	TRBJ1-6	few	14
CASSPNLANEQYF	TGTGCCAGCAGCCCGAACCTAGCTAACGAGCAGTACTTC	-	TRBV7-9	TRBJ2-7	-	13
CASSFTGFSGNTIYF	TGTGCCAGCAGTTTCACAGGGTTTTCAGGAAACACCATATATTTT	-	TRBV12-3/TRBV12-4	TRBJ1-3	many	15
CASSPRQGVSTDTQYF	TGTGCCAGCAGCCCGAGACAGGGAGTTTCGACAGATACGCAGTATTTT	TRBD1	TRBV7-9	TRBJ2-3	many	16
CASSFRTGVTEAFF	TGTGCCAGCAGCTTTAGAACAGGGGTCACTGAAGCTTTCTTT	TRBD1	TRBV5-6	TRBJ1-1	many	14
CASLTYTGELFF	TGCGCCAGCCTCACGTACACCGGGGAGCTGTTTTTT	-	TRBV5-1	TRBJ2-2	few	12
CASRDGDRGNEKLFF	TGTGCCAGCAGAGACGGGGACAGGGGTAATGAAAAACTGTTTTTT	TRBD1	TRBV12-3/TRBV12-4	TRBJ1-4	-	15
CSASMTSYRVSGANVLTF	TGCAGTGCTTCCATGACGTCCTACAGGGTGTCTGGGGCCAACGTCCTGACTTTC	-	TRBV20-1	TRBJ2-6	many	18
CASSQVFSDSYNSPLHF	TGCGCCAGCAGCCAAGTGTTCTCAGACTCCTATAATTCACCCCTCCACTTT	-	TRBV4-3	TRBJ1-6	many	17
CAWSVLVAPYEQYF	TGTGCCTGGAGTGTATTGGTCGCACCCTACGAGCAGTACTTC	-	TRBV30	TRBJ2-7	few	14
CASSIGRTGGFYEQYF	TGTGCCAGTAGTATAGGTCGGACAGGGGGCTTCTACGAGCAGTACTTC	TRBD1	TRBV19	TRBJ2-7	-	16
CASNTGTDTQYF	TGTGCCAGCAATACGGGCACAGATACGCAGTATTTT	-	TRBV2	TRBJ2-3	-	12
CASSQEGFGGDNTEAFF	TGCGCCAGCAGCCAAGAAGGCTTTGGAGGGGATAACACTGAAGCTTTCTTT	-	TRBV4-3	TRBJ1-1	many	17
CASSLYFRGDYEKLFF	TGCGCCAGCAGCCTTTATTTCAGGGGTGACTATGAAAAACTGTTTTTT	-	TRBV5-1	TRBJ1-4	many	16
CASSPGLAGAWDTQYF	TGCGCCAGCAGCCCGGGACTAGCGGGAGCATGGGATACGCAGTATTTT	TRBD2	TRBV5-1	TRBJ2-3	few	16
CASNPAGGETQYF	TGTGCCAGCAACCCCGCGGGGGGCGAGACCCAGTACTTC	TRBD2	TRBV6-5	TRBJ2-5	many	13
CASSNEGGGYTF	TGTGCCAGCAGTAACGAGGGGGGAGGCTACACCTTC	-	TRBV11-2	TRBJ1-2	few	12
CASSPRPGGSYNEQFF	TGTGCCAGCTCACCTCGGCCAGGGGGCTCCTACAATGAGCAGTTCTTC	TRBD1	TRBV18	TRBJ2-1	-	16
CASSAGPGDNDEQYF	TGCGCCAGCAGCGCGGGACCGGGAGATAACGACGAGCAGTACTTC	-	TRBV4-1	TRBJ2-7	many	15
CASRPGQGANYEQYF	TGTGCCAGCAGGCCAGGACAGGGGGCGAACTACGAGCAGTACTTC	TRBD1	TRBV6-2/TRBV6-3	TRBJ2-7	many	15
CASVKKGEETEAFF	TGTGCCAGCGTTAAGAAGGGGGAGGAAACTGAAGCTTTCTTT	-	TRBV6-5	TRBJ1-1	many	14
CASSPWGTPKTGELFF	TGTGCCAGCAGCCCGTGGGGGACACCCAAGACCGGGGAGCTGTTTTTT	-	TRBV9	TRBJ2-2	many	16
CASSRRQGGLNTEAFF	TGCGCCAGCAGCCGCCGACAGGGGGGGTTGAACACTGAAGCTTTCTTT	TRBD1	TRBV4-1	TRBJ1-1	many	16
CASSLGFDRGGTDTQYF	TGTGCCAGCAGTTTAGGCTTTGACAGGGGCGGGACAGATACGCAGTATTTT	TRBD1	TRBV12-3/TRBV12-4	TRBJ2-3	many	17
CAIRTVLTDTQYF	TGTGCCATACGGACAGTCCTCACAGATACGCAGTATTTT	-	TRBV7-8	TRBJ2-3	many	13
CSVVFGLAGSSYEQYF	TGCAGCGTTGTCTTCGGACTAGCGGGGAGCTCCTACGAGCAGTACTTC	TRBD2	TRBV29-1	TRBJ2-7	many	16